The 29 T cell receptor beta chains listed next were all sequenced from one sample in a study of response to subunit inactivated influenza vaccine. In TCRdb, the RT-PCR reads were re-called with MiXCR into one record per CDR3 protein. The sample lists hundreds of thousands of distinct CDR3 sequences, approximately 11% seen once, with 12% in the top ten. This material consisted of PBMCs from blood, taken more than 35 days after vaccination. All receptors come from a man between 50 and 59 years old who received an inactivated influenza vaccine.

The rearrangement links TRBV7-2 to TRBJ1-1; the D is unclear. This CDR3 region has 17 residues. From germline, CDR1 is SGHTA and CDR2 FQGNSA. V lost 2 bases to trimming and J lost 1 base, with 17 bases between them. The DNA for the CDR3 is TGTGCCAGCAGCTTACCGCAAATTTGGTTAGGGAACACTGAAGCTTTCTTT. Its protein is CASSLPQIWLGNTEAFF.

This clonotype has only a few counts. Written as DNA, the CDR3 is TGTGCCAGCAGTTACCGTTGGACTAGCGCCACAGATACGCAGTATTTT. Its protein product is CASSYRWTSATDTQYF. The chain links TRBV6-5 to TRBJ2-3, with TRBD2 identical over 9 bases. Per the germline V gene, CDR1 is MNHEY and CDR2 is SVGAGI. V lost 2 bases and J lost 2; bases outside the gene matches: 5. The CDR3 extends over 16 amino acids.

This clonotype was recorded many times. The J gene is TRBJ2-1, the V gene TRBV6-5, with 7 bases lining up with TRBD2. The CDR3 extends over 15 amino acids. V trimming: 1 base; J trimming: 9 bases; junction bases outside the gene matches: 9. Germline V CDR1 and CDR2: MNHEY, SVGAGI. The CDR3 nucleotides read TGTGCCAGCAGTTACTTAGCGGCGGGGGACGTTGAGCAGTTCTTC. This translates into CASSYLAAGDVEQFF.

The CDR3 reads CASRKPGGQETQYF. DNA of the CDR3: TGTGCCAGCAGAAAGCCGGGGGGACAAGAGACCCAGTACTTC. The rearrangement links TRBV7-2 to TRBJ2-5; TRBD2 agrees at 7 bases. V lost 6 bases and J lost 2; bases outside the gene matches: 6. CDR3 length: 14 residues. Germline values: CDR1 SGHTA, CDR2 FQGNSA.

The chain joins TRBV24-1 to TRBJ2-2, with no clear D. The V gene lost 12 bases and the J gene lost 0 bases, with 10 bases spanning the gap. The CDR3 runs 13 residues. The germline V gene encodes CDR1 KGHDR and CDR2 SFDVKD. CDR3 loop: CAVRSPNTGELFF. The CDR3 DNA sequence: TGTGCCGTCAGGTCTCCGAACACCGGGGAGCTGTTTTTT.

The V gene is TRBV9, the J gene TRBJ2-1; possibly TRBD2 for D (7 bases). The CDR3 sequence is 19 residues long. Germline values: CDR1 SGDLS, CDR2 YYNGEE. V was clipped by 1 base and J by 6 bases, with 26 bases between them. The DNA of the CDR3 is TGTGCCAGCAGCGTACTCGCGTTCTGGGGGCGGGAGCTCGGCAATGAGCAGTTCTTC. Amino acids: CASSVLAFWGRELGNEQFF.

The chain employs TRBV6-2 or TRBV6-3 and TRBJ2-6, with D perhaps TRBD1 (6 bases). V dropped 7 bases and J dropped 4 bases, with 14 bases sitting between them. Germline CDR1 is MNHEY and CDR2 is SVGEGT. This CDR3 contains 15 residues. The CDR3 here is CASTLRGTGANVLTF. Written as DNA, the CDR3 is TGTGCCAGCACCCTCAGGGGCACCGGGGCCAACGTCCTGACTTTC.

The chain joins TRBV6-5 to TRBJ1-6, with 9 nucleotides matching TRBD1. With 4 bases clipped from V and 9 bases from J, the junction kept 4 bases outside the gene matches. The CDR3 consists of 14 residues. CDR1 is MNHEY and CDR2 is SVGAGI in the germline V gene. The CDR3 DNA reads as TGTGCCAGCAGTTCGGACAGGGGCGTTTCACCCCTCCACTTT. This codes for CASSSDRGVSPLHF.

The table lists this clonotype with a few counts. V gene TRBV11-1 combines with J gene TRBJ1-3; the D is unclear. The CDR3 loop spans 14 amino acids. Trimming cost V 4 bases and J 2 bases, with 9 bases left between them. CDR1 is SGHAT and CDR2 is FQDESV in the germline V gene (reference sequence). The DNA for the CDR3 is TGTGCCAGCAGCTCGACGAGCACTGGAAACACCATATATTTT. This translates into CASSSTSTGNTIYF.

The rearrangement joins TRBV7-9 to TRBJ2-7, with D tentatively TRBD2 (5 bases). Trimming removed 7 bases at V and 1 base at J, with 14 bases between. Per the germline V gene, CDR1 is SEHNR and CDR2 is FQNEAQ (reference sequence). This CDR3 is 14 amino acids long. This chain's CDR3 is CASTVDRGSYEQYF. Written as DNA, the CDR3 is TGTGCCAGCACCGTTGATCGGGGATCCTACGAGCAGTACTTC.

This clonotype has ten or more counts. This chain joins TRBV12-3 or TRBV12-4 and TRBJ2-1; possibly TRBD2 for D (6 bases). CDR3 length: 16 residues. V gave up 6 bases and J gave up 3 bases, with 18 bases separating them. The CDR3, as DNA: TGTGCCAGCAGCCCCCCTCTTGGAGCGGGCTACAATGAGCAGTTCTTC. Encoded protein: CASSPPLGAGYNEQFF.

The V gene is TRBV18, the J gene TRBJ2-1; D gene unclear. Germline CDR1 is KGHSH and CDR2 is LQKENI. The V end lost 0 bases, the J end lost 10 bases, and 19 bases lay between the germline ends. The length of the CDR3 is 16 residues. CDR3 bases: TGTGCCAGCTCACCACCGATGAGCCTCCCTAAATCCGAGCAGTTCTTC. This sequence encodes CASSPPMSLPKSEQFF.

The rearrangement joins TRBV20-1 to TRBJ1-5; 9 nucleotides agree with TRBD1. The CDR3 length is 14 residues. V trimming: 0 bases; J trimming: 7 bases; junction bases outside the gene matches: 4. CDR1 and CDR2 from the germline V gene are DFQATT and SNEGSKA (reference sequence). The CDR3 region has the DNA TGCAGTGCTAGAGATCCGGGACAGGGACAGCCCCAGCATTTT. Translating it yields CSARDPGQGQPQHF.

This clonotype has only a few counts. J is TRBJ2-7 and V is TRBV4-2; 10 bases are shared with TRBD2. CDR1 and CDR2 from the germline V gene are LGHNA and YNFKEQ. The CDR3 totals 19 residues. With 0 bases clipped from V and 0 bases from J, the junction kept 11 bases outside the gene matches. CDR3 sequence (DNA): TGTGCCAGCAGCCAAGATATTCGGCTAGCGGGAGTAAGCTCCTACGAGCAGTACTTC. It specifies CASSQDIRLAGVSSYEQYF.

This clonotype was counted only a few times. J is TRBJ2-5 and V is TRBV28; D possibly matches TRBD1 or TRBD2 (6 bases each). The CDR3 runs to 16 residues. Trimming left V 2 bases short and J 4 bases short, with 17 bases between. The germline CDR1 and CDR2 sequences are MDHEN and SYDVKM. Written as DNA, the CDR3 is TGTGCCAGCAGTTTACAAAAGGGGGGAGTGTCAGAGACCCAGTACTTC. Amino acid sequence: CASSLQKGGVSETQYF.

The gene calls are TRBV5-1 and TRBJ2-1; 8 bases are a match to TRBD2. The CDR3 extends over 17 amino acids. The germline V gene encodes CDR1 SGHRS and CDR2 YFSETQ. V lost 5 bases, J lost 7 bases, and 17 bases stayed unmatched. This CDR3 reads CASRHREGGLRRNEQFF. The CDR3 nucleotides are TGCGCCAGCAGGCATCGGGAGGGAGGTCTGCGAAGGAATGAGCAGTTCTTC.

In its sample, this clonotype was seen a few times. This chain uses TRBV6-2 or TRBV6-3 with TRBJ2-1; 7 positions agree with TRBD1. In germline, CDR1 is MNHEY, CDR2 SVGEGT. The CDR3 consists of 12 residues. After removal of 5 bases from V and 12 bases from J, the junction contained 7 bases not matched to a gene. This chain's CDR3 is CASSQDRVGQFF. DNA for the CDR3: TGTGCCAGCAGTCAAGACAGGGTGGGGCAGTTCTTC.

V is TRBV6-1 and J is TRBJ2-3; TRBD2 matches at 7 bases. J was trimmed by 3 bases and V by 6 bases; bases with no gene match: 12. CDR3 length: 16 amino acids. Per germline, CDR1 MNHNS and CDR2 SASEGT. CDR3 nucleotides: TGTGCCAGCAGCAGGACTAGTGGGAGGAAAACAGATACGCAGTATTTT. This sequence encodes CASSRTSGRKTDTQYF.

This sequence joins TRBV9 and TRBJ2-3; 11 positions match TRBD2. J gave up 3 bases and V 3 bases, and 3 bases lay outside the gene matches. The CDR3 has 15 residues. CDR1 and CDR2 from the germline V gene are SGDLS and YYNGEE. DNA for the CDR3: TGTGCCAGCAGCGCGACTAGCGGGGAAACAGATACGCAGTATTTT. This encodes CASSATSGETDTQYF.

This clonotype has only a few counts. This chain connects TRBV7-2 to TRBJ2-2, with D hard to call. The germline CDR1 and CDR2 sequences are SGHTA and FQGNSA. The V and J ends lost 3 bases and 5 bases respectively, with 7 bases between them. The CDR3 spans 13 residues. CDR3 DNA sequence: TGTGCCAGCAGCTTTTCGTTGACCGGGGAGCTGTTTTTT. Protein product: CASSFSLTGELFF.

This chain joins TRBV11-2 and TRBJ2-5, with 7 bases fitting TRBD2. J lost 2 bases, V lost 5 bases, and 17 bases had no gene match. CDR1 is SGHAT, CDR2 FQNNGV, per germline. This CDR3 region has 18 residues. For the CDR3, the DNA is TGTGCCAGCAGCCCTCAAACCCTAACGGGACTACCACAAGAGACCCAGTACTTC. Translating it yields CASSPQTLTGLPQETQYF.

V gene TRBV10-1 combines with J gene TRBJ2-1; D is perhaps TRBD1 (5 bases). The CDR3 totals 15 residues. V was trimmed by 7 bases and J by 4 bases, leaving 17 bases between them. Germline V gives CDR1 WNHNN, CDR2 SYGVQD (reference sequence). CDR3 sequence (DNA): TGCGCCAGCAATCCCTGGGGCCACGCTTACAATGAGCAGTTCTTC. Encoded protein: CASNPWGHAYNEQFF.

The sample holds many counts of this clonotype. This rearrangement joins TRBV29-1 to TRBJ2-3; unclear D gene. CDR3 size: 13 residues. Germline V gene sequence: CDR1 SQVTM, CDR2 ANQGSEA. Trimming cost V 8 bases and J 3 bases, with 15 bases left between them. The CDR3 sequence is CSFSSFKTDTQYF. Here the CDR3 DNA reads TGCAGCTTTAGCTCTTTCAAAACAGATACGCAGTATTTT.

The chain employs TRBV5-1 and TRBJ2-7; TRBD1 matches 7 bases. Germline CDR1 SGHRS, CDR2 YFSETQ. CDR3 length: 15 residues. Trimming at V came to 0 bases and at J to 3 bases, leaving 6 bases not matched to a gene. The CDR3 DNA is TGCGCCAGCAGCTTGGATCTCCGACAGGGCTACGAGCAGTACTTC. This translates into CASSLDLRQGYEQYF.

This clonotype has more than one count but fewer than ten. The V call is TRBV6-5, the J call TRBJ2-3, with D possibly matching TRBD2 (6 bases). Looked up from germline, CDR1 is MNHEY and CDR2 is SVGAGI. Trimming cost V 4 bases and J 4 bases, with 15 bases left between them. The CDR3 totals 15 residues. In DNA form, the CDR3 reads TGTGCCAGCAGTTCTTCCTGGGGACTGTCAGATACGCAGTATTTT. This gives the protein CASSSSWGLSDTQYF.

This clonotype was counted many times. The chain carries TRBV5-1 and TRBJ2-1, with 9 bases matching TRBD2. Looked up from germline, CDR1 is SGHRS and CDR2 is YFSETQ. Trimming took 1 base from V and 6 from J; bases not matched to a gene: 11. The CDR3 runs to 17 residues. CDR3 protein: CASSLTGTMREGNEQFF. The CDR3 coding sequence is TGCGCCAGCAGCTTGACCGGGACTATGCGGGAGGGCAATGAGCAGTTCTTC.

The sample holds a few counts of this clonotype. This chain connects TRBV5-4 to TRBJ2-3, with TRBD1 as a possible D gene (5 bases). Trimming stripped 4 bases from V and 4 bases from J, with 13 bases between. CDR3 length equals 14 residues. CDR1 is SGHNT and CDR2 is YYREEE in the germline V gene (reference sequence). DNA for the CDR3: TGTGCCAGCAGCCTCGATCAGGGTTCAGATACGCAGTATTTT. Its protein is CASSLDQGSDTQYF. Drawing the rest from reference TRBV5-4 and TRBJ2-3, the complete variable domain is ETGVTQSPTHLIKTRGQQVTLRCSSQSGHNTVSWYQQALGQGPQFIFQYYREEENGRGNFPPRFSGLQFPNYSSELNVNALELDDSALYLCASSLDQGSDTQYFGPGTRLTVL.

This clonotype appeared many times. The chain links TRBV12-3 or TRBV12-4 to TRBJ2-1, with 11 bases fitting TRBD2. After removal of 6 bases from V and 5 bases from J, the junction contained 6 bases not matched to a gene. The CDR3 extends over 15 amino acids. CDR3 nucleotide sequence: TGTGCCAGCAGCTTTACTAGCGGGGGTAACAATGAGCAGTTCTTC. This translates into CASSFTSGGNNEQFF.

This clonotype was seen a few times. V usage is TRBV5-1 and J usage is TRBJ2-5; tentative D call: TRBD1 (6 bases). Germline V lookup: CDR1 SGHRS, CDR2 YFSETQ. V gave up 0 bases and J gave up 1 base, with 13 bases separating them. CDR3 length: 16 residues. CDR3 DNA sequence: TGCGCCAGCAGCTTGGATGGGGGCGGCGGCCAAGAGACCCAGTACTTC. Its translation: CASSLDGGGGQETQYF.